The clone carrying this T cell receptor beta chain has a handful of counts. Its matching antigen is unknown. The whole isolated RNA underwent reverse transcription, so sequencing captured expressed TCRB transcripts. Here immunoSEQ multiplex PCR was the method, and the copy in TCRdb shows in-frame clones only, minus some. This table holds over 200,000 clones, about a tenth found once. This entry is derived from a study of beta chain features in type 1 diabetes. Stem cell-like memory, regulatory, central memory and naive CD4+ cells were sorted via CD45RO/CCR7/CD25/CD127/CD95/CD27. Whole-study findings and limits: Junctions at VDJ sites from type 1 diabetes patients had fewer insertions and more deletions. These data did not resolve whether HLA type affects TCRB rearrangement. Moderately but significantly shorter TCRB CDR3s were found in Type 1 diabetes patients in all four CD4+ subsets.

CDR1 is SEHNR and CDR2 is FQNEAQ in the germline V gene (reference sequence). Between the trimmed V and J ends, which lost 6 bases and 4 bases, there was a span of 14 bases. The CDR3 loop spans 14 amino acids. Sequenced input: naive CD4+ T cells from blood. The sequence was obtained from a man aged 25-45 years with type 1 diabetes. This chain uses TRBV7-9 with TRBJ2-3; D is perhaps TRBD2 (7 bases). In DNA, the CDR3 is TGTGCCAGCAGTAGAGAGGGGGGGCCAGATACGCAGTATTTT. Translated, it gives CASSREGGPDTQYF.